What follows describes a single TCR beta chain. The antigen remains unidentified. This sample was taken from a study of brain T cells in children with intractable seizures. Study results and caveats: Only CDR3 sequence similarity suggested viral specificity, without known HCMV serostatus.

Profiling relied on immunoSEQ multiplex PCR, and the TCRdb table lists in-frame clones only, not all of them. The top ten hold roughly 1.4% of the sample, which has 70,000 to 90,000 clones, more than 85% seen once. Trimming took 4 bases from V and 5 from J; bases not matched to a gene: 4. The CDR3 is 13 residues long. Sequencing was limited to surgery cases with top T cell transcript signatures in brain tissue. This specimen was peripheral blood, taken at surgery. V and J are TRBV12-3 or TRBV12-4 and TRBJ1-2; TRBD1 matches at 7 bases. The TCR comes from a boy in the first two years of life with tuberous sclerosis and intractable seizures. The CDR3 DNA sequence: TGTGCCAGCAGTTGTACAGGGGCGTATGGCTACACCTTC. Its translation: CASSCTGAYGYTF.